This T cell receptor beta chain stems from a study of blood T cell repertoires in COVID-19. Study information: The study drew acute and convalescent COVID-19 samples from the United States, Italy and Spain. In each case, the material was cDNA or gDNA derived from T cells, B-cell-depleted T cells, or PBMCs.

Clones were read by immunoSEQ multiplex PCR, and TCRdb kept only the in-frame ones, dropping some. The sample consists of approximately 190,000 clones, around four fifths of them appearing once. V lost 8 bases to trimming and J lost 2 bases; unmatched junction nucleotides: 10. Germline CDR1 and CDR2: LNHDA and SQIVND (reference sequence). The CDR3 sequence is 15 residues long. This receptor was obtained from a man aged 30-40 years with active or convalescent COVID-19. The material sequenced was peripheral blood. V gene TRBV19 combines with J gene TRBJ2-5, with 8 bases aligning to TRBD1. For the CDR3, the DNA is TGTGCCAGTGAAGACAGGGGCCTGGGACAAGAGACCCAGTACTTC. Translation: CASEDRGLGQETQYF.